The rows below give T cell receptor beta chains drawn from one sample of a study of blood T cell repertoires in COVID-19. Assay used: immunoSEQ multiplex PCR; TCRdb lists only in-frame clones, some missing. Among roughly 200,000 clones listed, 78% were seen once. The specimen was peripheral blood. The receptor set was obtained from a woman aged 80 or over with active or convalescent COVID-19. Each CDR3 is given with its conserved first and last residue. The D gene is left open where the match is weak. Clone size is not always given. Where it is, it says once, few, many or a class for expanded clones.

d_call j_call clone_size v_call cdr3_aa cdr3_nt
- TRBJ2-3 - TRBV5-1 CASSLVGLHTDTQYF TGCGCCAGCAGCTTGGTGGGACTGCACACAGATACGCAGTATTTT
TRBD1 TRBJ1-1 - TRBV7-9 CASSPGQGMRAFF TGTGCCAGCAGCCCGGGACAGGGGATGCGAGCTTTCTTT
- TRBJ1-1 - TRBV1 CTSSPAVWGQLNTEAFF TGCACCAGCAGCCCCGCCGTTTGGGGGCAGCTGAACACTGAAGCTTTCTTT
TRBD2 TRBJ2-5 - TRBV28 CASSRTSGGVLYQETQYF TGTGCCAGCAGCAGGACTAGCGGGGGTGTTCTCTATCAAGAGACCCAGTACTTC
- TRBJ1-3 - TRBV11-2 CASSPRVAGNTIYF TGTGCCAGCAGCCCACGAGTGGCTGGAAACACCATATATTTT
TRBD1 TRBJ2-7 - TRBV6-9 CASSFSDRAYEQYF TGTGCCAGCAGTTTCTCGGACAGGGCCTACGAGCAGTACTTC
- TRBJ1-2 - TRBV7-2 CASSLAAGPYGYTF TGTGCCAGCAGCTTAGCCGCGGGGCCCTATGGCTACACCTTC
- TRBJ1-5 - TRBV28 CASSGRSGLAPQHF TGTGCCAGCAGCGGGCGGAGCGGGCTAGCGCCCCAGCATTTT
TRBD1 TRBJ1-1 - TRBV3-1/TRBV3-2 CASSQQTGGTEAFF TGTGCCAGCAGCCAACAAACAGGGGGCACTGAAGCTTTCTTT
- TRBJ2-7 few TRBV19 CASSIVGQVTYEQYF TGTGCCAGTAGTATAGTAGGCCAGGTTACCTACGAGCAGTACTTC
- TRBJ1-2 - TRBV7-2 CASSLVGAGINYGYTF TGTGCCAGCAGCTTAGTGGGGGCAGGAATTAACTATGGCTACACCTTC
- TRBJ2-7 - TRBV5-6 CASSLGTEYYEQYF TGTGCCAGCAGCTTGGGGACAGAATACTACGAGCAGTACTTC
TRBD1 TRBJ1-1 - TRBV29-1 CSVGTGATRGTAEAFF TGCAGCGTTGGGACAGGGGCTACAAGGGGCACCGCTGAAGCTTTCTTT
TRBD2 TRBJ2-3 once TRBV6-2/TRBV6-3 CASSPLGKRGWTDTQYF TGTGCCAGCAGTCCCCTTGGGAAGCGGGGATGGACAGATACGCAGTATTTT
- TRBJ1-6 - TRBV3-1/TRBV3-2 CASRRGQSDNSPLHF TGTGCCAGCAGACGAGGACAGAGCGATAATTCACCCCTCCACTTT
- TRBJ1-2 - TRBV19 CASRTPGGIYGYTF TGTGCCAGTAGAACCCCGGGAGGGATCTATGGCTACACCTTC
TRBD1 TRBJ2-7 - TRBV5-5 CASSPATGYSYEQYF TGTGCCAGCAGCCCGGCGACAGGGTACTCCTACGAGCAGTACTTC
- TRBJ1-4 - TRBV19 CASSIVGAANEKLFF TGTGCCAGTAGTATCGTCGGCGCGGCGAATGAAAAACTGTTTTTT
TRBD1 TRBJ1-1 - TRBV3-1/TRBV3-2 CASSQTTGAPFEAFF TGTGCCAGCAGCCAAACGACAGGGGCCCCCTTTGAAGCTTTCTTT
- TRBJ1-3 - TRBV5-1 CASSFPGISGNTIYF TGCGCCAGCAGCTTCCCAGGGATCTCTGGAAACACCATATATTTT
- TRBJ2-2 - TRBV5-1 CASSLFPAPGELFF TGCGCCAGCAGCTTGTTTCCTGCGCCCGGGGAGCTGTTTTTT
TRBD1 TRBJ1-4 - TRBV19 CASREPGQGHEKLFF TGTGCCAGTCGGGAACCGGGACAGGGGCACGAAAAACTGTTTTTT
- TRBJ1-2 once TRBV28 CASSLRPGAGYTF TGTGCCAGCAGTTTACGGCCAGGGGCCGGCTACACCTTC
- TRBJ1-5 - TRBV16 CASSPSRRPTYSNQPQHF TGTGCCAGCAGCCCCAGCCGACGTCCGACTTATAGCAATCAGCCCCAGCATTTT
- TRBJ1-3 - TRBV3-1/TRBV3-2 CASSRSVGNTIYF TGTGCCAGCAGCCGAAGCGTTGGAAACACCATATATTTT
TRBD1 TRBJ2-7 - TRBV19 CASSTNRQGRYEQYF TGTGCCAGTAGTACTAATCGACAGGGAAGATACGAGCAGTACTTC
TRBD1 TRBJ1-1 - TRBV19 CASRRRGPNTEAFF TGTGCCAGTAGAAGGAGGGGGCCAAACACTGAAGCTTTCTTT
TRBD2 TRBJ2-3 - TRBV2 CATKGLAGTDTQYF TGTGCCACGAAAGGACTAGCAGGCACAGATACGCAGTATTTT
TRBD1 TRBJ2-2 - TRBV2 CASSERTGNTGELFF TGTGCCAGCAGTGAGCGGACAGGGAACACCGGGGAGCTGTTTTTT
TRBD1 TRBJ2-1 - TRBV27 CASSLRGQGGANEQFF TGTGCCAGCAGTTTAAGGGGACAGGGAGGGGCAAATGAGCAGTTCTTC
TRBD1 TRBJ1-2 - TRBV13 CASSSRTGGVWGYGYTF TGTGCCAGCAGCTCAAGGACAGGGGGTGTCTGGGGCTATGGCTACACCTTC
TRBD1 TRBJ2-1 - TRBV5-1 CASSDGTGLRGWQFF TGCGCCAGCAGCGACGGGACAGGTCTCCGGGGCTGGCAGTTCTTC
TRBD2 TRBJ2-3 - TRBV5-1 CASSSVSSGGASDTQYF TGCGCCAGCAGCTCCGTTAGTAGCGGGGGGGCCTCAGATACGCAGTATTTT
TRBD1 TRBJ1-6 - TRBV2 CASKGADRSSYNSPLHF TGTGCCAGCAAAGGGGCGGACAGGAGCTCCTATAATTCACCCCTCCACTTT
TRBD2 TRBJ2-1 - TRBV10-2 CASNSGRGIYNEQFF TGCGCCAGCAACTCGGGGCGGGGGATATACAATGAGCAGTTCTTC
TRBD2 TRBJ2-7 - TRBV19 CGSRGAGGQRNEQYF TGTGGATCTCGGGGAGCGGGGGGGCAGAGGAACGAGCAGTACTTC
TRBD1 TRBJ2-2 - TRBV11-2 CASSLGGTGGADGELFF TGTGCCAGCAGCTTAGGTGGGACAGGGGGCGCGGACGGGGAGCTGTTTTTT
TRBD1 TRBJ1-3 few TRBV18 CASSPPGQVLGNTIYF TGTGCCAGCTCACCACCGGGACAGGTGCTTGGAAACACCATATATTTT
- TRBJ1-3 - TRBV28 CASSFGGMGNTIYF TGTGCCAGCAGTTTTGGGGGGATGGGAAACACCATATATTTT
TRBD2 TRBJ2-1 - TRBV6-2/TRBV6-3 CASSYVGGGAANEQFF TGTGCCAGCAGTTACGTTGGCGGGGGGGCCGCAAATGAGCAGTTCTTC
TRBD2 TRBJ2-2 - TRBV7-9 CASSLRGGPNTGELFF TGTGCCAGCAGCTTACGGGGGGGCCCCAACACCGGGGAGCTGTTTTTT
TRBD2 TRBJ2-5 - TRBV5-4 CASSQGLAGVHQETQYF TGTGCCAGCAGCCAGGGACTAGCGGGGGTCCACCAAGAGACCCAGTACTTC
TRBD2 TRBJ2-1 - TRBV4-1 CASSRAGGPNNEQFF TGCGCCAGCAGCAGAGCGGGGGGCCCCAACAATGAGCAGTTCTTC
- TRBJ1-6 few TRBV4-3 CASSQITIGLSNSPLHF TGCGCCAGCAGCCAAATAACGATCGGACTGAGTAATTCACCCCTCCACTTT
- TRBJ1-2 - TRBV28 CASSPPGGSYGYTF TGTGCCAGCAGTCCCCCGGGGGGGAGCTATGGCTACACCTTC
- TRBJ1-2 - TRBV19 CASEKTASSNYGYTF TGTGCCAGTGAGAAGACAGCGTCCTCGAACTATGGCTACACCTTC
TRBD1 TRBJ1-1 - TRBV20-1 CSTTGGEAFF TGCAGCACTACAGGGGGTGAAGCTTTCTTT
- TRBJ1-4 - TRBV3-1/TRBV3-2 CASSQDLPGSKGRGEKLFF TGTGCCAGCAGCCAAGACCTACCAGGGAGCAAAGGGAGGGGCGAAAAACTGTTTTTT
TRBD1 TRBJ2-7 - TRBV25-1 CASRGQGPTYEQYF TGTGCCAGCAGGGGACAGGGCCCCACCTACGAGCAGTACTTC
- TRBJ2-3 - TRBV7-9 CASSYVGGTTDTQYF TGTGCCAGCAGCTACGTCGGGGGTACCACAGATACGCAGTATTTT
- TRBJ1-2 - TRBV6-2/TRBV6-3 CASSSGPTSGYTF TGTGCCAGCAGTAGCGGCCCGACAAGTGGCTACACCTTC
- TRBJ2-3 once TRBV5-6 CASSLAAGSRTDTQYF TGTGCCAGCAGCTTGGCCGCGGGTTCCCGCACAGATACGCAGTATTTT
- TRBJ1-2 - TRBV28 CASSLMTRGWYGYTF TGTGCCAGCAGTTTAATGACCAGGGGCTGGTATGGCTACACCTTC
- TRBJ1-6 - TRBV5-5 CASSLWGEDNSPLHF TGTGCCAGCAGCTTGTGGGGAGAGGATAATTCACCCCTCCACTTT
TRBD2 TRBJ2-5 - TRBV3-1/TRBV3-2 CASSQVAGGLETQYF TGTGCCAGCAGCCAAGTAGCGGGGGGGCTGGAGACCCAGTACTTC
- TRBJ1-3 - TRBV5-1 CASKEAYSGNTIYF TGCGCCAGCAAGGAGGCCTACTCTGGAAACACCATATATTTT
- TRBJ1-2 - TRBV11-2 CASSLLTRNYGYTF TGTGCCAGCAGCCTACTAACAAGGAACTATGGCTACACCTTC
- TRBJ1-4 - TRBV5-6 CASSLKGAGTNEKLFF TGTGCCAGCAGCTTGAAAGGGGCCGGAACTAATGAAAAACTGTTTTTT
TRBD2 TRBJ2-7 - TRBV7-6 CASSSDGGGSYEQYF TGTGCCAGCAGCTCGGACGGGGGGGGCTCCTACGAGCAGTACTTC